This T cell receptor (beta chain) was captured by sequencing in a study of blood T cell repertoires in COVID-19. Study summary: COVID-19 samples, acute and convalescent, were from the United States, Italy and Spain. Nucleic acid was either cDNA or gDNA, and it came from T cells, B-cell-depleted T cells, or PBMCs.

The CDR3 extends over 13 amino acids. The germline gives CDR1 SGDLS, CDR2 YYNGEE. The germline V and J ends were trimmed by 7 bases and 5 bases, with 15 bases remaining between them. Per the original data handling: It was from reference gene primer amplification that nucleated cell counts were estimated. Profiling relied on immunoSEQ multiplex PCR, and the TCRdb table lists in-frame clones only, not all of them. The V and J calls and the clone size are those of that table, but D and trimming were determined from the DNA. The repertoire holds over 200,000 clones, 65% to 85% seen once, with roughly 8.2% in the top ten.

The V and J genes are TRBV9 and TRBJ2-5; D may be TRBD1 (5 bases). The TCR was taken from a woman in her forties or fifties with acute or convalescent COVID-19. Material for sequencing was peripheral blood. The CDR3: CASSSGLGETQYF. DNA of the CDR3: TGTGCCAGCTCCTCAGGGTTAGGGGAGACCCAGTACTTC. The full variable domain, in which reference TRBV9 and TRBJ2-5 provide the parts outside the CDR3, is DSGVTQTPKHLITATGQRVTLRCSPRSGDLSVYWYQQSLDQGLQFLIQYYNGEERAKGNILERFSAQQFPDLHSELNLSSLELGDSALYFCASSSGLGETQYFGPGTRLLVL.